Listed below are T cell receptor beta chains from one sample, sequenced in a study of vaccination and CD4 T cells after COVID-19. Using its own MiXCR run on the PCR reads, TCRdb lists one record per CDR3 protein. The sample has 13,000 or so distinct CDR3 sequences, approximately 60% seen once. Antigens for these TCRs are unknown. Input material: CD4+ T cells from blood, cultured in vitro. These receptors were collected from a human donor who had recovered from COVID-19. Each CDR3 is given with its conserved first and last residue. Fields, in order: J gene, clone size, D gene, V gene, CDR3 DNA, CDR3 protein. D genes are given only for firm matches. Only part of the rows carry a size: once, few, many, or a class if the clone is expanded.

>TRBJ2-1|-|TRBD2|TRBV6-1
TGTGCCAGCAGTGAAGCAGCGGGGGGGTACAATGAGCAGTTCTTC
CASSEAAGGYNEQFF
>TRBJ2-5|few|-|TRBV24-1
TGTGCCACCAGTGACCGGACAGCGGGGCAAGAGACCCAGTACTTC
CATSDRTAGQETQYF
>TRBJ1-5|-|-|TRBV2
TGTGCCAGCAGGCGGGACAACCGAAATCAGCCCCAGCATTTT
CASRRDNRNQPQHF
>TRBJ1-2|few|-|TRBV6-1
TGTGCCAGCACCAGAGAAGGCCATGGCTACACCTTC
CASTREGHGYTF
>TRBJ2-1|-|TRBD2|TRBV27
TGTGCCAGCAGGCTCAGGGGGGAACCGGGACTAGCATACAATGAGCAGTTCTTC
CASRLRGEPGLAYNEQFF
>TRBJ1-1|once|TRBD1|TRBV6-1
TGTGCCAGCAGTACAAGGACAGGCCACACTGAAGCTTTCTTT
CASSTRTGHTEAFF
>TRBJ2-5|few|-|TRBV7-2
TGTGCCAGCAGCTTAGCGCGCGATATGGAGACCCAGTACTTC
CASSLARDMETQYF
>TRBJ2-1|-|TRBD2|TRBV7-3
TGTGCCAGCAGCTATAGCGGGGGCCAGTACAATGAGCAGTTCTTC
CASSYSGGQYNEQFF
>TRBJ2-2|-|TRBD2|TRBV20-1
TGCAGTGCTAGCGTCAGCGGGAGAGGCGGGGAGCTGTTTTTT
CSASVSGRGGELFF
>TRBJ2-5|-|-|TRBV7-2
TGTGCCAGCAGCTTAGTACGGGGGCGGGGGCTCGGGGAGACCCAGTACTTC
CASSLVRGRGLGETQYF
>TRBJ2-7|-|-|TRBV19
TGTGCCAGTAGCACCGGGGGTCAAGGCGAGCAGTACTTC
CASSTGGQGEQYF
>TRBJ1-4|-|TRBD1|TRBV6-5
TGTGCCAGCAGTTACGGGGGACAGGGGTATGAAAAACTGTTTTTT
CASSYGGQGYEKLFF
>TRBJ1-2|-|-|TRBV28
TGTGCCAGCTCCGCCCCCGGGCAGGTCCGCTATGGCTACACCTTC
CASSAPGQVRYGYTF
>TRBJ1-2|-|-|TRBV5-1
TGCGCCAGCAGCTTGCAGACGGAGTCTTATGGCTACACCTTC
CASSLQTESYGYTF
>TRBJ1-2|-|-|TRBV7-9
TGTGCCAGCAGCTATACTACAGGGTCTCAAGGCTACACCTTC
CASSYTTGSQGYTF
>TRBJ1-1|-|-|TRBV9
TGTGCCAGCAGCGTAGACAGTCGTCCCACTGAAGCTTTCTTT
CASSVDSRPTEAFF
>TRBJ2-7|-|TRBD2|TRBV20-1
TGCAGTGCTTTTACTAGCGGGAGGCCCCACGAGCAGTACTTC
CSAFTSGRPHEQYF
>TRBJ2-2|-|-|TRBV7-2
TGTGCCAGCAGCTTGCTTGGACAGTTGGACACCGGGGAGCTGTTTTTT
CASSLLGQLDTGELFF
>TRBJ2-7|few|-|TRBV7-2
TGTGCCAGCAGCCCATCCCCGGGGACCGAGCAGTACTTC
CASSPSPGTEQYF
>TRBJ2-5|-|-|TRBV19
TGTGCCACTCAGGGGCCTTCTGGGGAGACCCAGTACTTC
CATQGPSGETQYF
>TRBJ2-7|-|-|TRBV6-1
TGTGCCAGCCAAACCGGGGAGACAGTTTACGAGCAGTACTTC
CASQTGETVYEQYF
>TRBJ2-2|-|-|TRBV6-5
TGTGCCAGCAGTTACGACCGGACCAGCACCGGGGAGCTGTTTTTT
CASSYDRTSTGELFF
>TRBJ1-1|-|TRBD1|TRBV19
TGTGCCAGTAGTCTTCCCGGGACAGGGGCTTTCTTT
CASSLPGTGAFF
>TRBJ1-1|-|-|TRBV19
TGTGCCACCCAGTTTGAGAACACTGAAGCTTTCTTT
CATQFENTEAFF
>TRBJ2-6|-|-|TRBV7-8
TGTGCCAGCAGCTTAGCGGGTTCTGGGGCCAACGTCCTGACTTTC
CASSLAGSGANVLTF
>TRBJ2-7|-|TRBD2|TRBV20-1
TGCAGTGCTAGAATGGCCGGGACTAGCGGGAACGAGCAGTACTTC
CSARMAGTSGNEQYF
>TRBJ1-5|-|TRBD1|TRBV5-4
TGTGCCAGCAGCTTGGCGGGACAGGGAGAGCAGCCCCAGCATTTT
CASSLAGQGEQPQHF
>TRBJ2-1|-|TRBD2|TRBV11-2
TGTGCCAGCAGCTTGATGGCGAGCGGGGGCAATGAGCAGTTCTTC
CASSLMASGGNEQFF
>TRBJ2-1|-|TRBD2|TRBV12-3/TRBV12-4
TGTGCCAGCAGTTTATGGGGGACTAGCGGGGTCGGGTCCTACAATGAGCAGTTCTTC
CASSLWGTSGVGSYNEQFF